This paragraph reports one T cell receptor beta chain. These data come from a study of shared clonotypes between healthy human individuals. Per the germline V gene, CDR1 is SGHNT and CDR2 is YYREEE (reference sequence). Trimming took off 4 bases at V and 4 bases at J, with 11 bases between the two ends. The CDR3 runs 14 residues. Each of the donors was a healthy adult who was HIV-negative and had not had a recent acute infection or vaccination. Deep-level settings were used for running the assay. Some clones are missing from TCRdb's copy, which holds only in-frame ones; the method was immunoSEQ multiplex PCR. The data show about 1,500,000 clones, 96% seen once.

This receptor was taken from a young man in good health. The chain employs TRBV5-4 and TRBJ1-4, with D possibly TRBD1 on 6 matching bases. The specimen sequenced was naive CD4+ T cells sorted from blood. Noted subset: CD45RA+ positively selected. The CDR3 DNA reads as TGTGCCAGCAGCATGACAGGCGGTAATGAAAAACTGTTTTTT. Its translation is CASSMTGGNEKLFF.